One and the same sample provided the 20 T cell receptor beta chains below, sequenced in a study of read filtering for tumor transcriptome and immune sequencing. The library was built from about 400 ng RNA with molecular barcoded adaptors for alpha/delta and beta/gamma chains. MiXCR was run by TCRdb on the reads, yielding one entry per CDR3 protein. The sample consists of under 40,000 distinct CDR3 sequences, approximately 15% of them appearing once. Sequences were obtained from a population of CD138-negative cells sorted from bone marrow. The receptors here all came from a donor at least 40 years old with multiple myeloma.

Many counts were recorded for this clonotype. This chain uses TRBV9 with TRBJ1-1; D is ambiguous. CDR1 and CDR2 from the germline V gene are SGDLS and YYNGEE. With 1 base removed from V and 0 bases from J, the gap between germline ends came to 4 bases. The CDR3 runs 13 residues. As DNA, the CDR3 is TGTGCCAGCAGCGTATTTTTGAACACTGAAGCTTTCTTT. This codes for CASSVFLNTEAFF.

Comment on this clonotype: A single base is all that separates this from a far larger clone, so a read error is likely. This sequence joins TRBV7-2 and TRBJ2-2; D is unresolved. The V end lost 5 bases, the J end lost 10 bases, and 20 bases lay between the germline ends. The germline V gene has CDR1 SGHTA and CDR2 FQGNSA. There are 15 residues in the CDR3. This CDR3 is CASSRLDIFGEELFF. DNA of the CDR3: TGTGCCAGCAGCCGACTTGATATATTTGGAGAGGAGCTGTTTTTT.

The gene calls are TRBV5-8 and TRBJ2-7, with 7 nucleotides matching TRBD1. This CDR3 spans 15 amino acids. Germline V CDR1 and CDR2: SGHTS, YDEGEE. V lost 0 bases and J lost 4; bases outside the gene matches: 7. In DNA, the CDR3 is TGTGCCAGCAGCTTGGGGCTTAGACAGGGTTACGAGCAGTACTTC. This codes for CASSLGLRQGYEQYF.

As for this clonotype: The missing conserved phenylalanine or tryptophan at the end of this CDR3 makes a read error likely. The chain links TRBV6-2 or TRBV6-3 to TRBJ2-7; D unresolved. The CDR3 loop spans 11 amino acids. CDR1 MNHEY and CDR2 SVGEGT come from the germline V gene. CDR3 residues: CASGYSREQYS. Here the CDR3 DNA reads TGTGCCAGCGGTTACTCCCGCGAGCAGTACTCC.

Concerning this clonotype: It may be a read error: a sequence one base away is much more abundant. The gene calls are TRBV4-3 and TRBJ2-7; possibly TRBD1 for D (5 bases). Germline values: CDR1 LGHNA, CDR2 YSLEER. This CDR3 has 14 residues. CDR3 coding DNA: TGCGCCAGCAGCCAAGATAGGACACGCTACAAGCAGTACTTC. It translates to CASSQDRTRYKQYF.

Comment on this clonotype: This may be a read error: a much more frequent sequence differs by one nucleotide. The J gene is TRBJ1-6, the V gene TRBV6-6, with D maybe TRBD1 (6 bases). The germline V gene has CDR1 MNHNY and CDR2 SVGAGI (reference sequence). There are 14 residues in the CDR3. V lost 5 bases and J 7 bases, leaving 12 bases between the germline ends. CDR3 DNA sequence: TGTGCCAGCAGTCAGGACAGACCAAATTCACCCCTCCACTTT. It is translated as CASSQDRPNSPLHF.

This clonotype was counted many times. This sequence joins TRBV5-1 and TRBJ2-5; D is ambiguous. Trimming removed 2 bases at V and 2 bases at J, with 10 bases between. CDR3 length: 14 amino acids. Germline values: CDR1 SGHRS, CDR2 YFSETQ. The CDR3 region has the DNA TGCGCCAGCAGCTTCTCTACGGCACAAGAGACCCAGTACTTC. Translation gives CASSFSTAQETQYF.

This clonotype was observed at least ten times. The chain employs TRBV5-1 and TRBJ2-3; 7 bases line up with TRBD1. Germline lookup yields CDR1 SGHRS and CDR2 YFSETQ. Losses at the gene ends were 0 bases for V and 2 bases for J; bases not matched to a gene: 3. This CDR3 has 15 amino acids. The CDR3 protein is CASSLVGQPTDTQYF. The CDR3 DNA reads TGCGCCAGCAGCTTGGTGGGACAGCCCACAGATACGCAGTATTTT.

Ten or more counts support this clonotype. The chain employs TRBV7-8 and TRBJ2-1, with TRBD1 matching 8 bases. Trimming took 2 bases from V and 7 from J; bases not matched to a gene: 16. The germline V gene has CDR1 SGHVS and CDR2 FQNEAQ. The CDR3 is 18 amino acids. The CDR3 coding sequence is TGTGCCAGCAGCTTAAGAAAAAGCGAGACAGGGGAAGCGAATGAGCAGTTCTTC. It codes for CASSLRKSETGEANEQFF.

This clonotype came up many times. V gene TRBV20-1 combines with J gene TRBJ2-7; D remains ambiguous. Trimming took off 2 bases at V and 7 bases at J, with 15 bases between the two ends. Germline assignment: CDR1 DFQATT and CDR2 SNEGSKA (reference sequence). This CDR3 has 13 residues. For the CDR3, the DNA is TGCAGTGCTAGACCCGGGTTCTTACGTGAGCAGTACTTC. Its protein product is CSARPGFLREQYF.

In its sample, this clonotype was seen many times. This sequence joins TRBV5-1 and TRBJ2-2; D ambiguous. V shed 0 bases and J shed 6 bases, with 9 bases lying between them. This CDR3 has 14 amino acids. Per germline, CDR1 SGHRS and CDR2 YFSETQ. CDR3 in amino acids: CASSLASVPGELFF. For the CDR3, the DNA is TGCGCCAGCAGCTTGGCCTCTGTTCCCGGGGAGCTGTTTTTT.

This clonotype was counted many times. V usage is TRBV29-1 and J usage is TRBJ1-1, with unresolved D. Deletions cut 3 bases from V and 0 bases from J, with 11 bases between. Germline CDR1 SQVTM, CDR2 ANQGSEA. The CDR3 is 14 residues long. Here the CDR3 DNA reads TGCAGCGTTGAGGCGGTTTCCATGAACACTGAAGCTTTCTTT. This translates into CSVEAVSMNTEAFF.

This clonotype has only a few counts. The chain uses TRBV6-1 and TRBJ1-1, with unresolved D. The CDR3 has 11 amino acids. In germline, CDR1 is MNHNS, CDR2 SASEGT. The germline V and J ends were trimmed by 6 bases and 11 bases, with 13 bases remaining between them. CDR3 amino acids: CASRGPFDAFF. The CDR3 DNA sequence: TGTGCCAGCAGGGGCCCATTTGACGCTTTCTTT.

This clonotype appeared many times. The rearrangement joins TRBV10-2 to TRBJ2-1; 8 nucleotides align to TRBD2. The CDR3 loop spans 15 amino acids. CDR1 and CDR2 from the germline V gene are WSHSY and SAAADI. The V gene end was trimmed by 6 bases and the J gene end by 6 bases; junction bases not matched to a gene: 10. The CDR3 is CASRIVAGRTNEQFF. The CDR3 coding sequence is TGCGCCAGCAGGATCGTAGCGGGGCGGACCAATGAGCAGTTCTTC.

At least ten counts were recorded for this clonotype. V usage is TRBV7-9 and J usage is TRBJ2-5, with D hard to call. Per the germline V gene, CDR1 is SEHNR and CDR2 is FQNEAQ (reference sequence). The CDR3 runs 13 residues. Deletions cut 5 bases from V and 4 bases from J, with 11 bases between. The CDR3 loop is CASSTSSGETQYF. CDR3 bases: TGTGCCAGCAGCACGTCCTCGGGAGAGACCCAGTACTTC.

The rearrangement uses TRBV7-9 and TRBJ2-3, with TRBD2 identical over 11 bases. J was trimmed by 8 bases and V by 3 bases; bases with no gene match: 7. CDR1 and CDR2 from the germline V gene are SEHNR and FQNEAQ (reference sequence). The CDR3 is 15 amino acids. CDR3 region: CASSFASGGRSTQYF. In nucleotides, the CDR3 is TGTGCCAGCAGCTTCGCTAGCGGGGGGAGGAGTACGCAGTATTTT. Full variable domain (missing parts from reference TRBV7-9 and TRBJ2-3): DTGVSQNPRHKITKRGQNVTFRCDPISEHNRLYWYRQTLGQGPEFLTYFQNEAQLEKSRLLSDRFSAERPKGSFSTLEIQRTEQGDSAMYLCASSFASGGRSTQYFGPGTRLTVL.

Ten or more counts support this clonotype. The chain uses TRBV28 and TRBJ1-5; 9 nucleotides align to TRBD1. The germline V gene encodes CDR1 MDHEN and CDR2 SYDVKM. The junction had 12 bases not matched to a gene; V was cut back by 1 base and J by 2 bases. The length of the CDR3 is 19 residues. In DNA, the CDR3 is TGTGCCAGCAGTTTATCATCCTCCGGGACAGGGCATGGCAATCAGCCCCAGCATTTT. Its protein is CASSLSSSGTGHGNQPQHF.

This clonotype has only a few counts. This chain connects TRBV7-2 to TRBJ2-3; TRBD2 matches at 8 bases. V dropped 0 bases and J dropped 4; count of bases not matched to a gene: 3. The CDR3 runs 15 residues. CDR1 and CDR2 (germline): SGHTA, FQGNSA. The CDR3 reads CASSLASGGPDTQYF. In nucleotides, the CDR3 is TGTGCCAGCAGCTTAGCATCGGGGGGGCCAGATACGCAGTATTTT.

Comments on this clonotype: Compared with germline, one end of the junction differs, possibly owing to a read error. The chain has TRBV5-6 and TRBJ2-6; perhaps D is TRBD1 or TRBD2 (5 bases each). CDR3 length: 15 residues. The germline CDR1 and CDR2 sequences are SGHDT and YYEEEE. In nucleotides, the CDR3 is TGTGCCAGCAGCTCGGCCGTTGGGACGGCCAACGTCCTGGCTTTC. It codes for CASSSAVGTANVLAF.

This clonotype was observed many times. This chain connects TRBV12-3 or TRBV12-4 to TRBJ1-6, with D maybe TRBD1 (6 bases). Trimming removed 10 bases at V and 7 bases at J, with 17 bases between. The CDR3 has 14 amino acids. The CDR3 reads CATKGGSRNSPLHF. For the CDR3, the DNA is TGTGCCACAAAGGGGGGGTCGAGGAATTCACCCCTCCACTTT.